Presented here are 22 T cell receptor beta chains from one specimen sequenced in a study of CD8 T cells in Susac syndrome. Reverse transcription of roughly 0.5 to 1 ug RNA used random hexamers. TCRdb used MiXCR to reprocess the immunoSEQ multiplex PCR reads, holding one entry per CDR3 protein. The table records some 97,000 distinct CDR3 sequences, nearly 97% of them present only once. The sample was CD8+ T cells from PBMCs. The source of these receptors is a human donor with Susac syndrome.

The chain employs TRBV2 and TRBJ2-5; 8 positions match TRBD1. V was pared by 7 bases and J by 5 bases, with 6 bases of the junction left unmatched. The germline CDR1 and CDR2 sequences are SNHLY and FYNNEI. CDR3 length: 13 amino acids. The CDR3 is CASKGRGLETQYF. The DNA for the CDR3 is TGTGCCAGCAAAGGCAGGGGGCTCGAGACCCAGTACTTC. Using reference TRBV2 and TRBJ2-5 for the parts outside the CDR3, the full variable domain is EPEVTQTPSHQVTQMGQEVILRCVPISNHLYFYWYRQILGQKVEFLVSFYNNEISEKSEIFDDQFSVERPDGSNFTLKIRSTKLEDSAMYFCASKGRGLETQYFGPGTRLLVL.

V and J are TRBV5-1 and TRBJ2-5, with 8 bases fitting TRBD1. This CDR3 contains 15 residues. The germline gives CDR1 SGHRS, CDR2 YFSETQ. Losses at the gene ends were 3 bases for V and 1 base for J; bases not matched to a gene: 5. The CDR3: CASSSPGQGQETQYF. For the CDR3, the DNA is TGCGCCAGCAGCTCCCCCGGACAGGGCCAAGAGACCCAGTACTTC.

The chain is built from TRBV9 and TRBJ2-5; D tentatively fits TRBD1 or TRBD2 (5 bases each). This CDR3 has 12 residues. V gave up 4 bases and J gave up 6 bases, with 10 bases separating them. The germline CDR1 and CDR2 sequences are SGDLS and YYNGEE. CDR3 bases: TGTGCCAGCAGCCCAGAGGGGCAGACCCAGTACTTC. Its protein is CASSPEGQTQYF.

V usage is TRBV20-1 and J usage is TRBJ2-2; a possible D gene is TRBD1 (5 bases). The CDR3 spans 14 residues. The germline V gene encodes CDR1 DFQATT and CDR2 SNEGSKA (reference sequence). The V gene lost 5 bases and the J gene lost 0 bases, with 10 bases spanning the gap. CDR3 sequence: CSAPDRPNTGELFF. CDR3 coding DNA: TGCAGTGCTCCCGACAGACCGAACACCGGGGAGCTGTTTTTT.

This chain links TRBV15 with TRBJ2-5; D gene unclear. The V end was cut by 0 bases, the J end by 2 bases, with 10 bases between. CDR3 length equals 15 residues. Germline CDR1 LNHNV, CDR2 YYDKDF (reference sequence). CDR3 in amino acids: CATSRDPTDQETQYF. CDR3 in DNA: TGTGCCACCAGCAGAGACCCCACTGATCAAGAGACCCAGTACTTC.

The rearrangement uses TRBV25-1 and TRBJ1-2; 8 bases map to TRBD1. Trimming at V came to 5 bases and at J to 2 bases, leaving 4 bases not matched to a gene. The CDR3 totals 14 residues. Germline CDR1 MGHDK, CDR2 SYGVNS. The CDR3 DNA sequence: TGTGCCAGCAGTTCGCGGACAGGGAACTATGGCTACACCTTC. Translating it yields CASSSRTGNYGYTF.

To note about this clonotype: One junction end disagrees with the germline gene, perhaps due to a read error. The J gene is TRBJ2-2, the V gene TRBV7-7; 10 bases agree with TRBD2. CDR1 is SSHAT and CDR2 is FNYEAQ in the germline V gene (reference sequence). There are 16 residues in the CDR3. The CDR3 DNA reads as TGTGCTAGCAGCTTAGCGGGAGGCCCGAACACCGGGGAGCTGTTTTTT. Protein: CASSLAGGPNTGELFF.

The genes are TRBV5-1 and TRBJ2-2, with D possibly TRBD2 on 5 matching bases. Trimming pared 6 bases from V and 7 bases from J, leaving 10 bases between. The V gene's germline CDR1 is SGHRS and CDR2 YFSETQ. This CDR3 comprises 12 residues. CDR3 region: CASKRRSGELFF. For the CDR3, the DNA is TGCGCCAGCAAGCGGCGGAGCGGGGAGCTGTTTTTT.

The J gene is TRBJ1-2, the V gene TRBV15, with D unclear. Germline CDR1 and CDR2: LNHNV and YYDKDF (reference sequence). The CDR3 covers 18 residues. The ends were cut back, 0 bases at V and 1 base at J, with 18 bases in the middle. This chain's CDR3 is CATSRDYLPSPGNYGYTF. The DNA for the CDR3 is TGTGCCACCAGCAGAGATTACTTACCTTCTCCGGGTAACTATGGCTACACCTTC.

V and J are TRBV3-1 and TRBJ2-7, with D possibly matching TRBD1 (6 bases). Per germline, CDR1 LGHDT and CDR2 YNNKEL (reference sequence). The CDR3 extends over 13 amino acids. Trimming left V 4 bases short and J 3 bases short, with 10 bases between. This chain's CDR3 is CASSLRGDYEQYF. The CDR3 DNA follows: TGTGCCAGCAGCCTCAGGGGAGACTACGAGCAGTACTTC.

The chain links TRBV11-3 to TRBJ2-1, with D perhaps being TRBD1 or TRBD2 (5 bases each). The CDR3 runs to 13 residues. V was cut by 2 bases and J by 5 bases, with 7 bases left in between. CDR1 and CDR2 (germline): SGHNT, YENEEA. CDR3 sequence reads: CASSLLGDNEQFF. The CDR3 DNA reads TGTGCCAGCAGCTTACTGGGGGACAATGAGCAGTTCTTC.

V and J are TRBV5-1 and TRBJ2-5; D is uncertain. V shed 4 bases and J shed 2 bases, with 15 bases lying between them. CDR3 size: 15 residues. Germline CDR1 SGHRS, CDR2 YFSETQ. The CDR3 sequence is CASSDGTVGQETQYF. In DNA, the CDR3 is TGCGCCAGCAGCGACGGTACAGTTGGGCAAGAGACCCAGTACTTC.

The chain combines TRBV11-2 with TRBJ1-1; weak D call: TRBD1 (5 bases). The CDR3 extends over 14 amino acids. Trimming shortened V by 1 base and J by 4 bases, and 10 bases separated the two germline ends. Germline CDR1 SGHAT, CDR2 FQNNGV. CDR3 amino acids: CASSLGGDSTEAFF. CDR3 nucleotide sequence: TGTGCCAGCAGCTTAGGAGGGGATTCCACTGAAGCTTTCTTT.

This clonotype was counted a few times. The CDR3 DNA sequence: TGTGCCAGTAGTCCCGGGACGGAAGAGACCCAGTACTTC. It yields the protein CASSPGTEETQYF. The V and J genes are TRBV19 and TRBJ2-5; D is possibly TRBD1 or TRBD2 (5 bases each). The CDR3 loop spans 13 amino acids. Germline values: CDR1 LNHDA, CDR2 SQIVND (reference sequence). V shed 5 bases and J shed 3 bases, with 10 bases lying between them. The whole variable domain, filled in from reference TRBV19 and TRBJ2-5, reads DGGITQSPKYLFRKEGQNVTLSCEQNLNHDAMYWYRQDPGQGLRLIYYSQIVNDFQKGDIAEGYSVSREKKESFPLTVTSAQKNPTAFYLCASSPGTEETQYFGPGTRLLVL.

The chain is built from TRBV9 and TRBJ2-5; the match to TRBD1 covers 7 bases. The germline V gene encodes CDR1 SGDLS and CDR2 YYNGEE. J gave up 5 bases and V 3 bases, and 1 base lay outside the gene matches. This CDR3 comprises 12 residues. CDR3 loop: CASSAGQETQYF. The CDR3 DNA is TGTGCCAGCAGCGCGGGACAGGAGACCCAGTACTTC.

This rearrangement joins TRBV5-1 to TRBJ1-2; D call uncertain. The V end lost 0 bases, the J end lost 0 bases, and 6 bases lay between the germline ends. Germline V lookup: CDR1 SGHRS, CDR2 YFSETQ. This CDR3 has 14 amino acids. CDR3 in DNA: TGCGCCAGCAGCTTGGGGTTTTCTAACTATGGCTACACCTTC. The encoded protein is CASSLGFSNYGYTF.

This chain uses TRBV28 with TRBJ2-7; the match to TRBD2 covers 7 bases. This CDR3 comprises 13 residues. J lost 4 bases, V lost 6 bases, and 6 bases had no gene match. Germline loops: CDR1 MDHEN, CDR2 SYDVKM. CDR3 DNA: TGTGCCAGCAGGGGAGGGCCCAGGTACGAGCAGTACTTC. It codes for CASRGGPRYEQYF.

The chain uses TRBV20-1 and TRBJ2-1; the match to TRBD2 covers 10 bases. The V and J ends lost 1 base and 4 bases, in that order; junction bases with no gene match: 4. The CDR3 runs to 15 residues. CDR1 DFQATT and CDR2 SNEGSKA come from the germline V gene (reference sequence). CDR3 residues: CSARVGTSVYNEQFF. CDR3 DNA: TGCAGTGCTAGAGTTGGGACTAGCGTGTACAATGAGCAGTTCTTC.

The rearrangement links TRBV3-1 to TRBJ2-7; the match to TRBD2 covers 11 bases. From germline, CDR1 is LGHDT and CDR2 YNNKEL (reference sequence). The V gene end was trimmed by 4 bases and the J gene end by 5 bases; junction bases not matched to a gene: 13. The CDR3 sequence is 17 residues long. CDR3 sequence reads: CASSLSGGSGRAHEQYF. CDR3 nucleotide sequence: TGTGCCAGCAGCCTTAGCGGTGGTAGCGGGAGGGCCCACGAGCAGTACTTC.

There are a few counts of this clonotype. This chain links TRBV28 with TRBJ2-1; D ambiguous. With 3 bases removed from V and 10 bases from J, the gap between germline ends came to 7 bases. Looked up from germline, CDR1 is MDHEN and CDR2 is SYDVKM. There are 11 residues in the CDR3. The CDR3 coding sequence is TGTGCCAGCAGTTTTGGGGTCGAGCAGTTCTTC. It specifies CASSFGVEQFF.

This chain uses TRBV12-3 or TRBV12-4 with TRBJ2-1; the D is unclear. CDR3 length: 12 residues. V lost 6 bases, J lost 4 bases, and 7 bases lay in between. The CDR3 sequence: CASRRKYNEQFF. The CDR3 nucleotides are TGTGCCAGCAGGCGCAAATACAATGAGCAGTTCTTC.

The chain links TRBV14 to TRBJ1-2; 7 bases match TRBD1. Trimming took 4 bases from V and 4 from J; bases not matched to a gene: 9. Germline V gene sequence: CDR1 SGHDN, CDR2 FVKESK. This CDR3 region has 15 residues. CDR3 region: CASSPFGTDLYGYTF. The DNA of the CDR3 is TGTGCCAGCAGCCCTTTCGGGACAGACCTCTATGGCTACACCTTC.